The sequence of this T cell receptor beta chain was determined in a study of blood T cells in healthy people across ages. This clonotype was seen only once. The antigen is not known. A J-beta primer mix and a sample-barcoded 5' primer were used in a second PCR of roughly 7 to 12 cycles. TCRdb reprocessed the 5' RACE reads via MiXCR and lists one record per CDR3 protein. This sample has over 600,000 distinct CDR3 sequences, with about 61% found just once. Overall study results and limits: Roughly linear declines in TCR beta diversity per million T cells occurred with age. Diversity figures derived from one million T cells were judged to underestimate the true value.

Isolation of PBMCs gave at least 7 million cells per sample. The clonotype originates from a man aged 35-49 years in good health. Sequencing was carried out using blood.

CDR3 region: CASSSSDGAYEQYF. CDR3 bases: TGTGCCAGCTCTTCCAGCGACGGCGCCTACGAGCAGTACTTC. The chain recombines TRBV18 with TRBJ2-7; unclear D gene. Deletions cut 6 bases from V and 2 bases from J, with 14 bases between. Germline V gene data show CDR1 as KGHSH and CDR2 as LQKENI. This CDR3 region has 14 residues. The whole variable domain, remainder taken from reference TRBV18 and TRBJ2-7, is NAGVMQNPRHLVRRRGQEARLRCSPMKGHSHVYWYRQLPEEGLKFMVYLQKENIIDESGMPKERFSAEFPKEGPSILRIQQVVRGDSAAYFCASSSSDGAYEQYFGPGTRLTVT.